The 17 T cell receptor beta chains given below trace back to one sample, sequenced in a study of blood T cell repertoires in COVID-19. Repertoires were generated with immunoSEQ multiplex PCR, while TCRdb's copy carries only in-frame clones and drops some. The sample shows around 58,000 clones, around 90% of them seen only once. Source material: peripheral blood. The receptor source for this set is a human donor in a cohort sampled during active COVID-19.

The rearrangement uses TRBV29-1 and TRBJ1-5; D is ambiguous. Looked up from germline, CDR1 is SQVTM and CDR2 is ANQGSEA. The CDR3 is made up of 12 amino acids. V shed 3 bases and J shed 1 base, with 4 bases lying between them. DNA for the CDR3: TGCAGCGTTGACGCGAGCAATCAGCCCCAGCATTTT. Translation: CSVDASNQPQHF.

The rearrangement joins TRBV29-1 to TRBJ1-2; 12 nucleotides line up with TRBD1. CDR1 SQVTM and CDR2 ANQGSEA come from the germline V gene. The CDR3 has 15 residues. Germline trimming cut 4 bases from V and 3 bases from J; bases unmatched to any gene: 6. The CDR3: CSVVPGTGGDYGYTF. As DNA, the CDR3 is TGCAGCGTTGTGCCCGGGACAGGGGGCGACTATGGCTACACCTTC.

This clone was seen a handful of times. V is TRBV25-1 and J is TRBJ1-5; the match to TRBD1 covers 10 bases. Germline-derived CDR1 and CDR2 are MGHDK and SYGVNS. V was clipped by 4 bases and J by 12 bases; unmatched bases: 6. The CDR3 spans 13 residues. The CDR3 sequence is CASSGGQGFIQHF. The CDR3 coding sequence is TGTGCCAGCAGTGGGGGACAGGGGTTCATCCAGCATTTT. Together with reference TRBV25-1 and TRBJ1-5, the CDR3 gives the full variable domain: EADIYQTPRYLVIGTGKKITLECSQTMGHDKMYWYQQDPGMELHLIHYSYGVNSTEKGDLSSESTVSRIRTEHFPLTLESARPSHTSQYLCASSGGQGFIQHFGDGTRLSIL.

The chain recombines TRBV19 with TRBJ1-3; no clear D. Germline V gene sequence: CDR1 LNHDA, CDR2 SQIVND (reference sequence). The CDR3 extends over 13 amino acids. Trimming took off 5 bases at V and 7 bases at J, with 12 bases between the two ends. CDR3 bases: TGTGCCAGTAGTGGCGACGGGTCTAACACCATATATTTT. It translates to CASSGDGSNTIYF. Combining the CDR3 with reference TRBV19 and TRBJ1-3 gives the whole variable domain DGGITQSPKYLFRKEGQNVTLSCEQNLNHDAMYWYRQDPGQGLRLIYYSQIVNDFQKGDIAEGYSVSREKKESFPLTVTSAQKNPTAFYLCASSGDGSNTIYFGEGSWLTVV.

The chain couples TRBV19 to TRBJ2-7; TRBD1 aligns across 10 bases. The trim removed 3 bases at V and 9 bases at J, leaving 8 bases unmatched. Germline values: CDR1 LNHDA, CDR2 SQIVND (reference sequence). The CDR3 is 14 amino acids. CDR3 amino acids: CASSIPGQGTGQYF. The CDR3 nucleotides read TGTGCCAGTAGTATCCCGGGACAGGGGACCGGGCAGTACTTC.

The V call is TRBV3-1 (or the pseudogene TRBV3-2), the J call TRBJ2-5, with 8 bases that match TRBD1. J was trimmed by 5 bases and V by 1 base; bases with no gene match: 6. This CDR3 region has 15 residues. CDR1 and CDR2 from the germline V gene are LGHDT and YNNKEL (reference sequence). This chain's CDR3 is CASSQVQGARETQYF. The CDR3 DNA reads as TGTGCCAGCAGCCAAGTCCAGGGGGCGAGGGAGACCCAGTACTTC.

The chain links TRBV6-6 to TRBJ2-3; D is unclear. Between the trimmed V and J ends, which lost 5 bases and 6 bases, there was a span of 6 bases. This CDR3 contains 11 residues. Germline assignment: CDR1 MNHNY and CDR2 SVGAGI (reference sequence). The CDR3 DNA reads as TGTGCCAGCAGTCAACTGGATACGCAGTATTTT. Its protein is CASSQLDTQYF.

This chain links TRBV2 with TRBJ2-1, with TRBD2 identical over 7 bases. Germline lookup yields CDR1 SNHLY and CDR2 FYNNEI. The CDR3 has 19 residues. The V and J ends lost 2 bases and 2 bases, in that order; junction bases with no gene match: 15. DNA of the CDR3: TGTGCCAGCAGTGAATATAGGGGTCTGGTAGCGGGTGCCTACAATGAGCAGTTCTTC. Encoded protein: CASSEYRGLVAGAYNEQFF. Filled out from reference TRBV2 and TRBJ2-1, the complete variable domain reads EPEVTQTPSHQVTQMGQEVILRCVPISNHLYFYWYRQILGQKVEFLVSFYNNEISEKSEIFDDQFSVERPDGSNFTLKIRSTKLEDSAMYFCASSEYRGLVAGAYNEQFFGPGTRLTVL.

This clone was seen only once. CDR3 DNA sequence: TGTGCCAGCAGTCGGCCAGGGACAAATACGCAGTATTTT. Translation: CASSRPGTNTQYF. This chain connects TRBV27 to TRBJ2-3; D is possibly TRBD1 (6 bases). Germline V gene lookup returns CDR1 MNHEY and CDR2 SMNVEV (reference sequence). V lost 5 bases, J lost 7 bases, and 13 bases lay in between. CDR3 size: 13 residues.

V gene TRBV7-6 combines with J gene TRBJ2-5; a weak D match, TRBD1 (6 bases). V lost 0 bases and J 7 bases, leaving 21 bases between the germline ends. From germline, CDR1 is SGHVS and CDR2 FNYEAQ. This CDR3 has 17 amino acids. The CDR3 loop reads CASSLAAGVTGRATQYF. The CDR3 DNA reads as TGTGCCAGCAGCTTAGCGGCAGGGGTTACGGGTAGGGCGACCCAGTACTTC.

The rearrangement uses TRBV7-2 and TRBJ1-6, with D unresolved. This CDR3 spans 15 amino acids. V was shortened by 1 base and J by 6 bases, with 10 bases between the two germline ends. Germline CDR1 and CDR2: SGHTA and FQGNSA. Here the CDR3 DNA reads TGTGCCAGCAGCTTAGACCGAGCCCCTAATTCACCCCTCCACTTT. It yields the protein CASSLDRAPNSPLHF.

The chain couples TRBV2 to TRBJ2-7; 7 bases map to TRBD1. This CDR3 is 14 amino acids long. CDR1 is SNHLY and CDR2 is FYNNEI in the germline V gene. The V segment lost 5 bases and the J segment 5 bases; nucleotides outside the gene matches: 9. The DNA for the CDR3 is TGTGCCAGCAGTTTACAGGGGATTGGGAACGAGCAGTACTTC. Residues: CASSLQGIGNEQYF.

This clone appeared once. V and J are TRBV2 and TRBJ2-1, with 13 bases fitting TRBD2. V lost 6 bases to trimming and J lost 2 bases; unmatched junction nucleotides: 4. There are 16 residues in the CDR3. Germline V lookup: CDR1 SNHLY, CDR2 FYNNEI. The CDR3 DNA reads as TGTGCCAGCAGGCCCGGGACTAGCGGGGCCTACAATGAGCAGTTCTTC. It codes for CASRPGTSGAYNEQFF.

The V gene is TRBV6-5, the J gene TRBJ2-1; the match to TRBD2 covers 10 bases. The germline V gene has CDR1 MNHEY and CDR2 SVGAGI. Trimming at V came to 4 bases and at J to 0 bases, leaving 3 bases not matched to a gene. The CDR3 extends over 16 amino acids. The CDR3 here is CASSLSGGVSYNEQFF. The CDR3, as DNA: TGTGCCAGCAGTTTAAGCGGGGGGGTCTCCTACAATGAGCAGTTCTTC.

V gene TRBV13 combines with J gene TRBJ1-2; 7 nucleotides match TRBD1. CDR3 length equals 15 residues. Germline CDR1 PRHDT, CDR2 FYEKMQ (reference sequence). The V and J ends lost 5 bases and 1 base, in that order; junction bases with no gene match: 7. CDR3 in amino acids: CASSAGTEFNYGYTF. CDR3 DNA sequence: TGTGCCAGCAGCGCCGGGACAGAATTTAACTATGGCTACACCTTC. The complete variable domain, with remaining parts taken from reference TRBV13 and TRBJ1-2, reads AAGVIQSPRHLIKEKRETATLKCYPIPRHDTVYWYQQGPGQDPQFLISFYEKMQSDKGSIPDRFSAQQFSDYHSELNMSSLELGDSALYFCASSAGTEFNYGYTFGSGTRLTVV.

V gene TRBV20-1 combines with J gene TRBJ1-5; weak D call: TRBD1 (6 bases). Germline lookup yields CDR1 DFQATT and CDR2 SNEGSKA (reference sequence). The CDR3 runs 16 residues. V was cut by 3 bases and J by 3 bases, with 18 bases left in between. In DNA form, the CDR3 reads TGCAGTGCTAGTAGCCAGGGAGGGGGAGCCAATCAGCCCCAGCATTTT. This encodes CSASSQGGGANQPQHF.

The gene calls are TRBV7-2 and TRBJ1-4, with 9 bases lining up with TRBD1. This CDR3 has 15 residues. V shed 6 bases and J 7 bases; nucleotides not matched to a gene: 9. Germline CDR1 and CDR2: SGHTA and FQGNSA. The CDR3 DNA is TGTGCCAGCAGTGGACAGGGGCGCATTGGTGAAAAACTGTTTTTT. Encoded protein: CASSGQGRIGEKLFF.